The present entry profiles one T cell receptor (beta chain) with its context. The sample belongs to a study of blood T cell repertoires in COVID-19. Study-level background: Material from acute and convalescent COVID-19 was sourced from the United States, Italy and Spain. In each case, the material was cDNA or gDNA derived from T cells, B-cell-depleted T cells, or PBMCs.

Some clones are missing from TCRdb's copy, which holds only in-frame ones; the method was immunoSEQ multiplex PCR. The table lists some 200,000 clones, about 85% of them singletons. Material for sequencing was peripheral blood. This sequence was found in a man between 65 and 80 years old with acute or convalescent COVID-19.

The CDR3 region is CASSIDLQAGVGETQYF. The CDR3 nucleotides read TGTGCCAGTAGTATAGATCTTCAAGCGGGAGTAGGAGAGACCCAGTACTTC. The rearrangement joins TRBV19 to TRBJ2-5, with TRBD2 matching over 8 bases. V lost 0 bases and J lost 4; bases outside the gene matches: 10. Germline values: CDR1 LNHDA, CDR2 SQIVND (reference sequence). This CDR3 contains 17 residues.